This entry concerns a single T cell receptor beta chain. The antigen it binds to is not known. No base quality information exists; no much larger clone differs at one position. This sample was taken from a study of blood T cell repertoires in COVID-19 (dated by TCRdb to 2018 to 2021). Study-level background: Samples covering the acute and convalescent phases of COVID-19 were provided by collaborators in the United States, Italy and Spain. The repertoires were made available in a free public database intended to serve as a resource for research on the immune response to SARS-CoV-2. A de-identified subject ID, COVID-19 status, age in years and sex were almost always included in the sample metadata. Subjects who had been exposed to COVID-19, were actively infected with it, or had recovered from it provided the deeply sampled blood TCRbeta repertoires that made up the dataset. The material from the prospective study consisted of cDNA or gDNA derived from T cells, B-cell-depleted T cells, or PBMCs. Where available, HLA class I and class II types were obtained from metadata supplied by the sample provider rather than from assay-based typing. Samples were obtained from the ongoing ImmuneRACE study (first 160 participants) and from 1,254 subjects provided by 6 global collaborators.

Whole blood was collected in K2EDTA tubes by collaborating institutions according to the institutions' own protocols. For TCRbeta analysis, collaborator samples were shipped as frozen whole blood, as isolated PBMCs, or as DNA extracted from either sample type. What the authors observed across the whole study: The quantity of clinical and demographic metadata differed by source and by participant and was supplied without curation.

The germline V end is reduced by 5 bases and the J end by 10 bases; junction bases left unmatched: 7. The CDR3 sequence holds 15 residues, the cysteine and phenylalanine included. Only CDR3 DNA is held: 45 bases, read in frame from base 1. The germline V gene (reference sequence) gives CDR1 as LNHDA and CDR2 as SQIVND. TCRbeta CDR3 regions were amplified from genomic DNA using the immunoSEQ Assay, a bias-controlled multiplex PCR. Per the authors' processing: Nucleated cell counts per sample were estimated from amplification of reference gene primers within the assay. Sequence reads were collapsed and filtered to measure the absolute abundance of every unique TCRbeta CDR3 rearrangement. For each sample, productive Simpson clonality was calculated as the square root of Simpson's diversity index over productive rearrangements. TCRdb re-hosts the immuneACCESS table, in-frame sequences only. Its copies lack some clones; in the studies checked, an unresolved V gene accounts for under half of them, and the cause for the rest is not known. V and J calls plus clone size are reproduced from that table; the DNA served to infer D and trimming. The sample profile shows over 200,000 clones; more than 65% of them were found once. The ten largest clones take up 4% to 5.5% of the sample.

The clonotype originates from a man aged 50 or older with active or convalescent COVID-19. The specimen was peripheral blood. The chain was built from TRBV19 and TRBJ1-6, and 11 bases in between align with TRBD1. The DNA reads as follows: TGTGCCAGTAGTCTGAGGACAGGGGGCAACTCACCCCTCCACTTT. The translation is CASSLRTGGNSPLHF. The full variable domain, with segments outside the CDR3 supplied by the reference TRBV19 and TRBJ1-6 proteins, appears as DGGITQSPKYLFRKEGQNVTLSCEQNLNHDAMYWYRQDPGQGLRLIYYSQIVNDFQKGDIAEGYSVSREKKESFPLTVTSAQKNPTAFYLCASSLRTGGNSPLHFGNGTRLTVT.